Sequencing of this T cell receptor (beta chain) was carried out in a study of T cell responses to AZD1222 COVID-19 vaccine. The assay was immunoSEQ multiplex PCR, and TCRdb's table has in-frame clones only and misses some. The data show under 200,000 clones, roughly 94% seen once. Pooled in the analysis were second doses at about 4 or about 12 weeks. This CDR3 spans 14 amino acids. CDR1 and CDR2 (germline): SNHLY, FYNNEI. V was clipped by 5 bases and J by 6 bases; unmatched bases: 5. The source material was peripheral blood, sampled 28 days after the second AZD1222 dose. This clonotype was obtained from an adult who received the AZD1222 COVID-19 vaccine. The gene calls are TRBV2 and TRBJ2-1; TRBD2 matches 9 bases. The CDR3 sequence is CASSPLAGTNEQFF. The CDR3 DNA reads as TGTGCCAGCAGTCCCCTAGCGGGAACCAATGAGCAGTTCTTC.